The 30 T cell receptor beta chains listed next were all sequenced from one sample in a study of blood T cell repertoires in COVID-19. The assay was immunoSEQ multiplex PCR, and TCRdb's table has in-frame clones only and misses some. The sample gives roughly 190,000 clones, about three quarters of which show up once; roughly 8.6% is in the top ten. Sequenced sample: peripheral blood. These TCRs come from a woman aged 45-65 years with active or convalescent COVID-19.

The count of this clone is one. J is TRBJ2-3 and V is TRBV15; a possible D gene is TRBD2 (6 bases). The CDR3 runs to 17 residues. V lost 4 bases and J 3 bases, leaving 20 bases between the germline ends. CDR1 is LNHNV, CDR2 YYDKDF, per germline (reference sequence). CDR3 amino acids: CATSTRPTGGRTDTQYF. The CDR3 nucleotides read TGTGCCACCAGCACAAGACCAACCGGGGGAAGGACAGATACGCAGTATTTT.

The chain combines TRBV14 with TRBJ2-3; 8 bases line up with TRBD1. Unmatched junction bases numbered 2, after V lost 0 bases and J lost 0 bases. CDR3 length: 16 amino acids. Germline V gene lookup returns CDR1 SGHDN and CDR2 FVKESK. The chain's CDR3 is CASSQDRGRSTDTQYF. In nucleotides, the CDR3 is TGTGCCAGCAGCCAAGACAGGGGGCGCAGCACAGATACGCAGTATTTT.

V usage is TRBV18 and J usage is TRBJ1-3; the match to TRBD1 covers 9 bases. This CDR3 has 16 amino acids. Trimming at V came to 5 bases and at J to 0 bases, leaving 5 bases not matched to a gene. Per germline, CDR1 KGHSH and CDR2 LQKENI. The CDR3 reads CASSLQGAISGNTIYF. CDR3 nucleotides: TGTGCCAGCTCATTACAGGGGGCCATCTCTGGAAACACCATATATTTT.

The chain uses TRBV5-1 and TRBJ2-5, with 9 bases fitting TRBD2. V lost 0 bases to trimming and J lost 5 bases; unmatched junction nucleotides: 8. CDR3 length: 16 residues. CDR1 SGHRS and CDR2 YFSETQ come from the germline V gene. The CDR3 reads CASSLAESGRFETQYF. Here the CDR3 DNA reads TGCGCCAGCAGCTTGGCCGAGAGCGGGAGGTTTGAGACCCAGTACTTC.

The CDR3 sequence is CASSQDPQETQYF. The CDR3 region has the DNA TGTGCCAGCAGCCAAGATCCTCAAGAGACCCAGTACTTC. V gene TRBV3-1 (or the pseudogene TRBV3-2) combines with J gene TRBJ2-5; no clear D. This CDR3 region has 13 residues. Deletions cut 0 bases from V and 2 bases from J, with 4 bases between. Germline V gene data show CDR1 as LGHDT and CDR2 as YNNKEL (reference sequence).

The J gene is TRBJ2-3, the V gene TRBV6-2 or TRBV6-3, with TRBD1 matching over 11 bases. Unmatched junction bases numbered 6, after V lost 6 bases and J lost 4 bases. The germline CDR1 and CDR2 sequences are MNHEY and SVGEGT. This CDR3 spans 15 amino acids. The CDR3 DNA reads as TGTGCCAGCAGCCGGGACAGGGGGGTTCCAGATACGCAGTATTTT. It is translated as CASSRDRGVPDTQYF.

This chain links TRBV30 with TRBJ2-3; D unresolved. Deletions cut 5 bases from V and 0 bases from J, with 3 bases between. From germline, CDR1 is GTSNPN and CDR2 SVGIG (reference sequence). There are 11 residues in the CDR3. In nucleotides, the CDR3 is TGTGCCTGGCAGAGCACAGATACGCAGTATTTT. As protein: CAWQSTDTQYF.

The rearrangement joins TRBV11-2 to TRBJ2-7; 12 bases are a match to TRBD2. The ends lost 3 bases at V and 2 bases at J; junction bases unmatched: 5. The CDR3 length is 16 residues. CDR1 and CDR2 from the germline V gene are SGHAT and FQNNGV. CDR3 nucleotide sequence: TGTGCCAGCAGCTTGGATCTAGCGGGAGGGACCTACGAGCAGTACTTC. Its protein is CASSLDLAGGTYEQYF. The whole variable domain, remainder taken from reference TRBV11-2 and TRBJ2-7, is EAGVAQSPRYKIIEKRQSVAFWCNPISGHATLYWYQQILGQGPKLLIQFQNNGVVDDSQLPKDRFSAERLKGVDSTLKIQPAKLEDSAVYLCASSLDLAGGTYEQYFGPGTRLTVT.

CDR3 DNA: TGTGCCAGCAGGCCGGACAGGGACGGGGGGGAAAAACTGTTTTTT. This sequence encodes CASRPDRDGGEKLFF. This rearrangement joins TRBV6-6 to TRBJ1-4; 8 bases fit TRBD1. The CDR3 spans 15 residues. The J segment lost 8 bases and the V segment lost 6 bases, leaving 11 bases of the junction unmatched. Germline lookup yields CDR1 MNHNY and CDR2 SVGAGI (reference sequence).

CDR3 protein: CASHRDREWTGELFF. The DNA for the CDR3 is TGTGCCAGTCATCGCGACAGGGAGTGGACCGGGGAGCTGTTTTTT. J is TRBJ2-2 and V is TRBV19; 7 bases agree with TRBD1. The CDR3 is 15 residues long. Germline V gives CDR1 LNHDA, CDR2 SQIVND (reference sequence). With 8 bases clipped from V and 5 bases from J, the junction kept 11 bases outside the gene matches. Looking up the rest from reference TRBV19 and TRBJ2-2 gives the full variable domain: DGGITQSPKYLFRKEGQNVTLSCEQNLNHDAMYWYRQDPGQGLRLIYYSQIVNDFQKGDIAEGYSVSREKKESFPLTVTSAQKNPTAFYLCASHRDREWTGELFFGEGSRLTVL.

The chain has TRBV28 and TRBJ2-7, with D maybe TRBD1 (6 bases). V dropped 7 bases and J dropped 6 bases, with 13 bases sitting between them. The CDR3 sequence is 12 residues long. Per the germline V gene, CDR1 is MDHEN and CDR2 is SYDVKM. The CDR3 is CASTATRGEQYF. The CDR3 DNA reads TGTGCCAGCACGGCAACCAGGGGCGAGCAGTACTTC.

The CDR3 coding sequence is TGTGCCAGCAGCCAGACCGGGACTAGCGGTTACGAGCAGTACTTC. The encoded protein is CASSQTGTSGYEQYF. The rearrangement joins TRBV3-1 (or the pseudogene TRBV3-2) to TRBJ2-7; 11 bases fit TRBD2. V trimming: 3 bases; J trimming: 4 bases; junction bases outside the gene matches: 5. The CDR3 loop spans 15 amino acids. CDR1 LGHDT and CDR2 YNNKEL come from the germline V gene (reference sequence).

V and J are TRBV5-6 and TRBJ1-2; D possibly corresponds to TRBD1 (5 bases). The CDR3 has 13 amino acids. Germline V gene sequence: CDR1 SGHDT, CDR2 YYEEEE. Trimming removed 3 bases at V and 2 bases at J, with 8 bases between. DNA of the CDR3: TGTGCCAGCAGCTCGACAGCGAACTATGGCTACACCTTC. Translated, it gives CASSSTANYGYTF.

This rearrangement joins TRBV2 to TRBJ2-1, with 15 bases lining up with TRBD2. This CDR3 has 19 residues. Germline lookup yields CDR1 SNHLY and CDR2 FYNNEI. The trim removed 2 bases at V and 6 bases at J, leaving 11 bases unmatched. For the CDR3, the DNA is TGTGCCAGCAGTGAATTTGGGACTAGCGGGAGGATCTCCCTCAATGAGCAGTTCTTC. This translates into CASSEFGTSGRISLNEQFF.

The chain recombines TRBV9 with TRBJ2-1; 10 bases are shared with TRBD2. Germline-derived CDR1 and CDR2 are SGDLS and YYNGEE. The CDR3 contains 16 residues. V shed 0 bases and J 6 bases; nucleotides not matched to a gene: 6. The CDR3 DNA sequence: TGTGCCAGCAGCGTAGGCCTAGCGGGAGTATCCAATGAGCAGTTCTTC. Its translation: CASSVGLAGVSNEQFF.

CDR3 residues: CASSTGTGVGGYTF. The CDR3 nucleotides read TGTGCCAGCAGTACAGGGACAGGGGTAGGCGGCTACACCTTC. J is TRBJ1-2 and V is TRBV27; TRBD1 matches at 10 bases. Germline assignment: CDR1 MNHEY and CDR2 SMNVEV (reference sequence). After removal of 5 bases from V and 8 bases from J, the junction contained 8 bases not matched to a gene. The CDR3 runs to 14 residues.

This clone was observed at least ten times. The chain is built from TRBV6-2 or TRBV6-3 and TRBJ2-7, with 10 bases aligning to TRBD2. This CDR3 spans 15 amino acids. Germline loops: CDR1 MNHEY, CDR2 SVGEGT. V lost 6 bases to trimming and J lost 3 bases; unmatched junction nucleotides: 8. The CDR3 loop is CASSYQGLALYEQYF. CDR3 DNA: TGTGCCAGCAGCTATCAGGGACTAGCGCTCTACGAGCAGTACTTC.

V gene TRBV6-1 combines with J gene TRBJ2-7; 12 bases align to TRBD1. The CDR3 totals 15 residues. The germline V gene has CDR1 MNHNS and CDR2 SASEGT. V was pared by 5 bases and J by 7 bases, with 9 bases of the junction left unmatched. The CDR3 loop reads CASSQTGQGAGEQYF. The CDR3, as DNA: TGTGCCAGCAGTCAAACGGGACAGGGGGCAGGGGAGCAGTACTTC.

V and J are TRBV4-3 and TRBJ2-7, with 7 bases identical to TRBD2. Germline CDR1 reads LGHNA; CDR2 reads YSLEER. CDR3 length: 13 amino acids. J gave up 7 bases and V 0 bases, and 3 bases lay outside the gene matches. CDR3 DNA: TGCGCCAGCAGCCAAGAGCGGGGGAGGGAGCAGTACTTC. Translation: CASSQERGREQYF.

The V gene is TRBV7-9, the J gene TRBJ1-1, with 7 bases lining up with TRBD1. This CDR3 is built from 15 residues. V lost 5 bases and J lost 5; bases outside the gene matches: 11. CDR1 SEHNR and CDR2 FQNEAQ come from the germline V gene (reference sequence). The CDR3 reads CASSPHRGRETEAFF. For the CDR3, the DNA is TGTGCCAGCAGCCCACACAGGGGAAGAGAGACTGAAGCTTTCTTT.

The rearrangement uses TRBV28 and TRBJ1-6; D gene uncertain. The CDR3 spans 12 residues. Germline CDR1 MDHEN, CDR2 SYDVKM. Between the trimmed V and J ends, which lost 3 bases and 5 bases, there was a span of 2 bases. In DNA form, the CDR3 reads TGTGCCAGCAGTTTTAATAATTCACCCCTCCACTTT. Its translation is CASSFNNSPLHF. Variable domain in full (rest from reference TRBV28 and TRBJ1-6): DVKVTQSSRYLVKRTGEKVFLECVQDMDHENMFWYRQDPGLGLRLIYFSYDVKMKEKGDIPEGYSVSREKKERFSLILESASTNQTSMYLCASSFNNSPLHFGNGTRLTVT.

This chain connects TRBV11-3 to TRBJ2-5; D gene uncertain. Germline assignment: CDR1 SGHNT and CDR2 YENEEA. V lost 1 base and J lost 2, with 5 bases in between. This CDR3 has 13 residues. The CDR3 here is CASSLGAQETQYF. CDR3 DNA: TGTGCCAGCAGCTTAGGAGCGCAAGAGACCCAGTACTTC.

This chain connects TRBV7-8 to TRBJ2-1, with D possibly TRBD1 on 7 matching bases. The CDR3 runs 19 residues. Germline CDR1 is SGHVS and CDR2 is FQNEAQ. The V and J ends lost 4 bases and 4 bases respectively, with 26 bases between them. The DNA of the CDR3 is TGTGCCAGCAGCTCACTCCCAGGGGGGCAGCCCCTTATTTACAATGAGCAGTTCTTC. Amino acid sequence: CASSSLPGGQPLIYNEQFF.

This clone was seen only a few times. The CDR3 loop is CASSSLGPMAGGRETQYF. Here the CDR3 DNA reads TGTGCCAGCAGCTCCTTGGGTCCTATGGCGGGGGGTCGAGAGACCCAGTACTTC. V and J are TRBV7-8 and TRBJ2-5; 8 bases are shared with TRBD2. Germline V gene sequence: CDR1 SGHVS, CDR2 FQNEAQ. This CDR3 spans 18 amino acids. Losses at the gene ends were 4 bases for V and 4 bases for J; bases not matched to a gene: 17.

This clone came up many times. The gene calls are TRBV4-3 and TRBJ2-5; the match to TRBD2 covers 8 bases. This CDR3 spans 17 amino acids. V was pared by 1 base and J by 3 bases, with 10 bases of the junction left unmatched. CDR1 and CDR2 (germline): LGHNA, YSLEER. The CDR3 region is CASSQGLGAGEKETQYF. DNA of the CDR3: TGCGCCAGCAGCCAAGGCCTTGGAGCGGGGGAAAAAGAGACCCAGTACTTC.

This chain connects TRBV6-1 to TRBJ2-5, with 9 bases that match TRBD1. The V and J ends lost 3 bases and 4 bases, in that order; junction bases with no gene match: 6. CDR3 length: 15 residues. Germline CDR1 reads MNHNS; CDR2 reads SASEGT. DNA for the CDR3: TGTGCCAGCAGTGACCGACAGGGGGGTCGAGAGACCCAGTACTTC. As protein: CASSDRQGGRETQYF.

The chain combines TRBV5-1 with TRBJ2-3; D may be TRBD1 (6 bases). CDR1 and CDR2 from the germline V gene are SGHRS and YFSETQ. V lost 4 bases, J lost 2 bases, and 11 bases lay in between. CDR3 size: 14 residues. The CDR3 nucleotides are TGCGCCAGCAGCGCGGACAGTAACACAGATACGCAGTATTTT. Translating gives CASSADSNTDTQYF.

The sample holds a few counts of this clone. The CDR3 bases are TGTGCCAGCAGCCGGGACAGGAGAAATTCACCCCTCCACTTT. This gives the protein CASSRDRRNSPLHF. This rearrangement joins TRBV5-6 to TRBJ1-6, with 8 bases lining up with TRBD1. Germline values: CDR1 SGHDT, CDR2 YYEEEE. The CDR3 has 14 amino acids. Trimming at V came to 4 bases and at J to 7 bases, leaving 4 bases not matched to a gene.

This clone was observed once. V is TRBV28 and J is TRBJ1-2; D not resolved. V lost 0 bases and J lost 4, with 12 bases in between. The germline V gene has CDR1 MDHEN and CDR2 SYDVKM. The CDR3 spans 15 residues. CDR3 region: CASSLWSGGSYGYTF. The CDR3 DNA sequence: TGTGCCAGCAGTTTATGGAGCGGTGGGAGCTATGGCTACACCTTC.

The gene calls are TRBV5-1 and TRBJ1-2, with a possible D match to TRBD1 (5 bases). CDR3 length: 18 residues. V lost 0 bases to trimming and J lost 3 bases, with 21 bases between them. Germline V lookup: CDR1 SGHRS, CDR2 YFSETQ. The CDR3 DNA sequence: TGCGCCAGCAGCTTGGCCGGGTTGGGGCAGGCCATGGACTATGGCTACACCTTC. This codes for CASSLAGLGQAMDYGYTF.